This TCR beta chain came from a study of CD8+ T cells in alopecia areata. A note on this clone: Its specificity is not known.

Treatment meaning: oral pan-JAK inhibitor, 5-10 mg twice daily. Sequencing templates came from extracted RNA that was reverse transcribed into cDNA. This table comes from immunoSEQ multiplex PCR, and its TCRdb copy is limited to in-frame clones, with some not included. The sample records 150,000 to 200,000 clones, 50% to 75% being singletons. General study findings and limits: In scalp samples, resident alphabeta T cells of normal skin are also sequenced. Clonality in the scalp and expanded CD8+ clones ranked among the top 100 were significantly decreased by tofacitinib.

The J segment lost 5 bases and the V segment lost 0 bases, leaving 6 bases of the junction unmatched. The CDR3 extends over 16 amino acids. The receptor's source is a human donor with alopecia areata. The genes are TRBV23-1 and TRBJ2-1; 8 positions match TRBD2. TRBV23-1 is given ORF status, its function remaining uncertain. Sequencing was performed on CD4+ T cells sorted from blood, taken at roughly week 55, from a patient treated with tofacitinib. CDR3 protein: CASSQSFLAGNNEQFF. The CDR3 DNA reads TGCGCCAGCAGTCAATCGTTTCTAGCGGGTAACAATGAGCAGTTCTTC.